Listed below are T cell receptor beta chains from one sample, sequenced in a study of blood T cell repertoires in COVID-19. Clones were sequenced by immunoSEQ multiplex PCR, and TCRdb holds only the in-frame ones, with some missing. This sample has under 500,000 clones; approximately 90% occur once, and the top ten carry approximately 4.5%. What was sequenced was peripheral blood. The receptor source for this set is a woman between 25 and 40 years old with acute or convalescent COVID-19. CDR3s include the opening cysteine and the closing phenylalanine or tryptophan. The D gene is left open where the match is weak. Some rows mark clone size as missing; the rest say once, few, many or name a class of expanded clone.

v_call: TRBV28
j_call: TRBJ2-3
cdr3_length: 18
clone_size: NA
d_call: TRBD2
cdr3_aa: CASSQNPGLAAKGATQYF
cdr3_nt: TGTGCCAGCAGTCAAAATCCGGGACTAGCGGCGAAGGGAGCTACGCAGTATTTT

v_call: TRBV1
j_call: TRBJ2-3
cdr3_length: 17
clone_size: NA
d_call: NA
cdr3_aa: CTSSLTSGGARGDTQYF
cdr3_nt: TGCACCAGCAGTCTGACTAGCGGGGGGGCGAGGGGAGATACGCAGTATTTT

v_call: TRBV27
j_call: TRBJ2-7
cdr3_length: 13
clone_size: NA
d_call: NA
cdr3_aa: CASTRNFGGEQYF
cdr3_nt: TGTGCCAGCACCAGAAATTTCGGGGGCGAGCAGTACTTC

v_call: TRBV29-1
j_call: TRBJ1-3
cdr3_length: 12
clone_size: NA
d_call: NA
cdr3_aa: CSVHGQGNTIYF
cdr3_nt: TGCAGCGTCCACGGACAGGGAAACACCATATATTTT

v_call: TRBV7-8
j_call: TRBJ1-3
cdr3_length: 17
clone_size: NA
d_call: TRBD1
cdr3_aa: CASSLATGFLSGNTIYF
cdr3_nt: TGTGCCAGCAGCTTAGCGACAGGGTTCCTCTCTGGAAACACCATATATTTT

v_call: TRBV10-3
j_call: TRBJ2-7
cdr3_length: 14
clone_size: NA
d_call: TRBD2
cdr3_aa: CASSSGGTAYEQYF
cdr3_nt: TGTGCCTCCTCGAGCGGGGGGACCGCCTACGAGCAGTACTTC

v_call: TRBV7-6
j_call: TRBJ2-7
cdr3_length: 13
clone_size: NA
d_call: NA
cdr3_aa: CASSADRTGEQYF
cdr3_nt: TGTGCCAGCAGCGCTGACCGGACTGGCGAGCAGTACTTC

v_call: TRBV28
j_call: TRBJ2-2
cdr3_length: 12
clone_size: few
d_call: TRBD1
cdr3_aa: CASQGVTGELFF
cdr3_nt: TGTGCCAGCCAGGGGGTGACCGGGGAGCTGTTTTTT

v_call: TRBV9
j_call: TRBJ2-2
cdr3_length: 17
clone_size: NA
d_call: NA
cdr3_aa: CASSVDLDRPNTGELFF
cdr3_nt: TGTGCCAGCAGCGTAGACTTGGACAGACCAAACACCGGGGAGCTGTTTTTT

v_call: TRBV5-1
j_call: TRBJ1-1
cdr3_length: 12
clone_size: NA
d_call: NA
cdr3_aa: CASSLVGTEAFF
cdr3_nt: TGCGCCAGCAGCTTGGTCGGGACTGAAGCTTTCTTT

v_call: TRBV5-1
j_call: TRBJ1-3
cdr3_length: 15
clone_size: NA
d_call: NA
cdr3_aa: CASSLGQSSGNTIYF
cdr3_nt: TGCGCCAGCAGCTTGGGACAGAGCTCTGGAAACACCATATATTTT

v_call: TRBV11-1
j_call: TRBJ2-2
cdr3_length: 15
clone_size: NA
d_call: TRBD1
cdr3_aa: CASSLGQGGSGELFF
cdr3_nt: TGTGCCAGCAGCTTAGGACAGGGTGGTTCCGGGGAGCTGTTTTTT

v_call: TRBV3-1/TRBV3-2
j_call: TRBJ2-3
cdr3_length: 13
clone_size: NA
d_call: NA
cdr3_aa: CASSQDSGDTQYF
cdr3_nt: TGTGCCAGCAGCCAAGACTCAGGAGATACGCAGTATTTT

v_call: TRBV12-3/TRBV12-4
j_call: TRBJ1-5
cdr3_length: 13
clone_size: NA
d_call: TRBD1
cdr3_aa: CASSLRGQRPQHF
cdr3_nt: TGTGCCAGCAGTTTGAGGGGACAGAGGCCCCAGCATTTT

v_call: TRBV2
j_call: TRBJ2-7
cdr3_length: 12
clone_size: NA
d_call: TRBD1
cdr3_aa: CASRDRVYEQYF
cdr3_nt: TGTGCCAGCAGGGACAGGGTCTACGAGCAGTACTTC

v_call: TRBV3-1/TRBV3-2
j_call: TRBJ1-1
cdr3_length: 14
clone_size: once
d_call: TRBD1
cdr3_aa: CASSQVGGNTEAFF
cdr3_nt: TGTGCCAGCAGCCAAGTAGGGGGCAACACTGAAGCTTTCTTT

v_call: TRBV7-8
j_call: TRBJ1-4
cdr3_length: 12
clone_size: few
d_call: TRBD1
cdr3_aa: CASGTGKEKLFF
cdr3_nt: TGTGCCAGCGGGACAGGGAAAGAAAAACTGTTTTTT

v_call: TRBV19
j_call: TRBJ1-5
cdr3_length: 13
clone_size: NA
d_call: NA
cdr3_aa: CASRLTRNQPQHF
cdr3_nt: TGTGCCAGTAGACTGACAAGGAATCAGCCCCAGCATTTT

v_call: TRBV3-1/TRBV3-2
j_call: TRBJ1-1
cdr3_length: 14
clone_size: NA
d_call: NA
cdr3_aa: CASSPLHGGTEAFF
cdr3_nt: TGTGCCAGCAGCCCACTACACGGGGGCACTGAAGCTTTCTTT

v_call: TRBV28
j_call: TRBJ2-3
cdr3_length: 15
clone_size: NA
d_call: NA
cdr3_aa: CASSLSGSLEDTQYF
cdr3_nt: TGTGCCAGCAGTCTGTCGGGTTCCCTGGAAGATACGCAGTATTTT

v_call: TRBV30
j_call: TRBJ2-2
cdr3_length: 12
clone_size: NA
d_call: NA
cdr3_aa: CAWMWGAGELFF
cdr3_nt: TGTGCCTGGATGTGGGGGGCCGGGGAGCTGTTTTTT

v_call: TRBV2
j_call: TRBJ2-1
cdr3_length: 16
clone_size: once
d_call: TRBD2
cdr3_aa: CASSPRGSGGNNEQFF
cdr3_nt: TGTGCCAGCAGTCCCCGAGGTAGCGGGGGGAACAATGAGCAGTTCTTC

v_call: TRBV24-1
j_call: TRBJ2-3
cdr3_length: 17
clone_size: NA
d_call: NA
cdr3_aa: CATSVQTGTPYTDTQYF
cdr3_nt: TGTGCCACCAGTGTACAAACCGGGACACCATACACAGATACGCAGTATTTT

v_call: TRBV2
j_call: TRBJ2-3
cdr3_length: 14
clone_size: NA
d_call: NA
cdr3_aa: CASSVTFSGDTQYF
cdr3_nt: TGTGCCAGCAGCGTGACATTCTCGGGGGATACGCAGTATTTT

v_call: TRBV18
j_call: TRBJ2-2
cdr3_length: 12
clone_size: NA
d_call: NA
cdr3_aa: CASSPLQRELFF
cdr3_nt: TGTGCCAGCTCACCACTCCAAAGGGAGCTGTTTTTT

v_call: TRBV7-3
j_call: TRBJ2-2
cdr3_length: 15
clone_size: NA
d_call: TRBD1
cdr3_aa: CASSPRTGEHGELFF
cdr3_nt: TGTGCCAGCAGCCCGAGGACAGGGGAACACGGGGAGCTGTTTTTT

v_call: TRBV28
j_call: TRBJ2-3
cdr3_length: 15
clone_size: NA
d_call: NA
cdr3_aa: CASSPPGSSTDTQYF
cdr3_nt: TGTGCCAGCAGTCCCCCGGGGTCTAGCACAGATACGCAGTATTTT

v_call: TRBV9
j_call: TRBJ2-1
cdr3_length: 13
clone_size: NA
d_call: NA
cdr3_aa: CASSVKSYNEQFF
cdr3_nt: TGTGCCAGCAGCGTCAAGAGCTACAATGAGCAGTTCTTC

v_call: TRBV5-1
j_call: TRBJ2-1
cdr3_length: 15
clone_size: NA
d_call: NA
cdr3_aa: CASSSLGGPENEQFF
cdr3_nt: TGCGCCAGCAGCTCCCTAGGGGGTCCCGAGAATGAGCAGTTCTTC

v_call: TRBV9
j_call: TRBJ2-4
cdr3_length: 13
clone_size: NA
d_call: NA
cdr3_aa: CASSAGGQNIQYF
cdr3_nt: TGTGCCAGCAGCGCCGGGGGTCAAAACATTCAGTACTTC

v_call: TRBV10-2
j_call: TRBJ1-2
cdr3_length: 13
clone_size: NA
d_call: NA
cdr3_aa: CASSTRANYGYTF
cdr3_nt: TGCGCCAGCAGTACCCGCGCTAACTATGGCTACACCTTC

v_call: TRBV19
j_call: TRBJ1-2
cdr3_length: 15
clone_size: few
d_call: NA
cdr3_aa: CASRRAGSFEGGYTF
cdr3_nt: TGTGCCAGTAGAAGGGCAGGATCATTTGAGGGCGGCTACACCTTC

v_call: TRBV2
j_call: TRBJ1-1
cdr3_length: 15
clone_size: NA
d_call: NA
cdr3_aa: CASEDLQGKRTEAFF
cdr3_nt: TGTGCCAGCGAAGACTTGCAGGGTAAGCGAACTGAAGCTTTCTTT

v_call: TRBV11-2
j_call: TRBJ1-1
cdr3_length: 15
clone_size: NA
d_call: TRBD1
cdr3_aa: CASSFSTGGGTEAFF
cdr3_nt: TGTGCCAGCAGCTTCTCGACAGGGGGCGGGACTGAAGCTTTCTTT

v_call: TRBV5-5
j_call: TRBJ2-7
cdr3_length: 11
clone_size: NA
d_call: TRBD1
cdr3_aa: CASSGTGRRYF
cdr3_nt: TGTGCCAGCAGCGGGACAGGGAGGAGGTACTTC

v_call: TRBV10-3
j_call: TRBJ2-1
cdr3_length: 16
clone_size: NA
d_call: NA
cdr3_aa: CAISEGGTFSYNEQFF
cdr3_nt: TGTGCCATCAGTGAAGGTGGGACATTTTCCTACAATGAGCAGTTCTTC

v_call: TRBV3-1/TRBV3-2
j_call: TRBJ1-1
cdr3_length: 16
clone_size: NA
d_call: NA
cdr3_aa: CASSQDLGRVVTEAFF
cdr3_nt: TGTGCCAGCAGCCAAGATCTTGGCAGGGTTGTCACTGAAGCTTTCTTT

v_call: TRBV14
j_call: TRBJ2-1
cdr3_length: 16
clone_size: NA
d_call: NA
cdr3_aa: CASSPKGGRPYNEQFF
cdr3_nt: TGTGCCAGCAGCCCCAAGGGGGGGAGGCCCTACAATGAGCAGTTCTTC